The sequence of this T cell receptor (beta chain) was determined in a study of shared clonotypes between healthy human individuals. Profiling relied on immunoSEQ multiplex PCR, and the TCRdb table lists in-frame clones only, not all of them. The sample yields roughly 500,000 clones, approximately 82% seen once. Notes on the study in general: It was expected that sequencing depth would affect clonotype sharing among donors.

The donors were all Caucasian adults (living in Nashville, Tennessee). Regarding this clone: Antigen specificity is unknown.

CDR1 is SGHAT and CDR2 is FQNNGV in the germline V gene. Trimming removed 4 bases at V and 6 bases at J, with 7 bases between. The CDR3 sequence is 11 residues long. The clonotype originates from a woman between 35 and 50 years old in good health. Some clones in this sample may be carry-over from other donors' samples. V and J are TRBV11-2 and TRBJ2-7, with no clear D. The sequencing input was PBMCs. In nucleotides, the CDR3 is TGTGCCAGCAGCTCTCGGCGCGAGCAGTACTTC. Protein product: CASSSRREQYF.